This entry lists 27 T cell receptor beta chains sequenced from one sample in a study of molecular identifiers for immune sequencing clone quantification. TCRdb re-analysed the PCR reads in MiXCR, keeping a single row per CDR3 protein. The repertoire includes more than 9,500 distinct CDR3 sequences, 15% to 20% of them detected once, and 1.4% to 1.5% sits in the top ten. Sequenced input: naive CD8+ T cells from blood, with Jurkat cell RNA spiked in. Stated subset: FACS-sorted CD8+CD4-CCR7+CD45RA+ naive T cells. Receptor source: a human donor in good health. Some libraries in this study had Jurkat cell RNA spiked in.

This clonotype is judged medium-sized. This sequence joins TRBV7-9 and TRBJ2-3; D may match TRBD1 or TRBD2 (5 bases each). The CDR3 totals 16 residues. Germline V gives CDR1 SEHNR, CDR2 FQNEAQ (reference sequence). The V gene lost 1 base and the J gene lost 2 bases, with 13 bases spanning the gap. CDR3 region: CASSLVPGDATDTQYF. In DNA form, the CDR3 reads TGTGCCAGCAGCTTAGTCCCTGGGGACGCCACAGATACGCAGTATTTT.

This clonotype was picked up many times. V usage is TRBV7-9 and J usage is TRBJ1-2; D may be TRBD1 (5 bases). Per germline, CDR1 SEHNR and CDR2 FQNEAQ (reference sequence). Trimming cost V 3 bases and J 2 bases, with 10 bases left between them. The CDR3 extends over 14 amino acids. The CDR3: CASSFGALNYGYTF. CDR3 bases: TGTGCCAGCAGCTTTGGGGCGTTGAACTATGGCTACACCTTC. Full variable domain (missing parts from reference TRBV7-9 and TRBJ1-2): DTGVSQNPRHKITKRGQNVTFRCDPISEHNRLYWYRQTLGQGPEFLTYFQNEAQLEKSRLLSDRFSAERPKGSFSTLEIQRTEQGDSAMYLCASSFGALNYGYTFGSGTRLTVV.

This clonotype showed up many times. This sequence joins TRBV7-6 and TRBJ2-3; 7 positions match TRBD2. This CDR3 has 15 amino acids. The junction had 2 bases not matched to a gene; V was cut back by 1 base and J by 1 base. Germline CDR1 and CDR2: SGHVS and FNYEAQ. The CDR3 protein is CASSLVAGGTDTQYF. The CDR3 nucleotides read TGTGCCAGCAGCTTAGTCGCGGGGGGCACAGATACGCAGTATTTT.

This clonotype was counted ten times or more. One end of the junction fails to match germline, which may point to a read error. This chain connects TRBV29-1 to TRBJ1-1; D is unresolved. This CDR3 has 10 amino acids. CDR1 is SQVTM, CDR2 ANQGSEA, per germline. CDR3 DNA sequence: TGCGGCGTTGAAGTGGCTGAAGCTTTCTTT. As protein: CGVEVAEAFF.

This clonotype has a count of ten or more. CDR3 bases: TGTGCCAGCAGTACTCCCGAGGGGCCGGAGACCCAGTACTTC. It yields the protein CASSTPEGPETQYF. The J gene is TRBJ2-5, the V gene TRBV6-2 or TRBV6-3; tentatively, D is TRBD1 or TRBD2 (5 bases each). The CDR3 covers 14 residues. V was shortened by 5 bases and J by 5 bases, with 15 bases between the two germline ends. Germline V CDR1 and CDR2: MNHEY, SVGEGT.

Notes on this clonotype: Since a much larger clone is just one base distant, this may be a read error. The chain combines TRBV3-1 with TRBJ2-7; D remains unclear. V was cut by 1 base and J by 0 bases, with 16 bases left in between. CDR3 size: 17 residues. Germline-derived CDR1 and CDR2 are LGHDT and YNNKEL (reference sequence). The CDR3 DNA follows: TGTGCCAGCAGCCAAGTTTCGGTCGGAACGTTCTCCTACGAGCAGTACTTC. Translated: CASSQVSVGTFSYEQYF.

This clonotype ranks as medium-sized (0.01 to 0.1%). The CDR3: CASSGLSTDTQYF. CDR3 nucleotides: TGTGCCAGCAGCGGACTATCGACAGATACGCAGTATTTT. This rearrangement joins TRBV13 to TRBJ2-3, with TRBD2 as a possible D gene (6 bases). The V end was cut by 5 bases, the J end by 3 bases, with 9 bases between. This CDR3 is built from 13 residues. CDR1 is PRHDT and CDR2 is FYEKMQ in the germline V gene (reference sequence).

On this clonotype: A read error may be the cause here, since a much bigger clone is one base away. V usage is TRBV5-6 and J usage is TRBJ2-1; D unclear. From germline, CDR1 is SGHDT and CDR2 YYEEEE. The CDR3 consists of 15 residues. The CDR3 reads CASSPRSHRYNEQLF. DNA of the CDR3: TGTGCCAGCAGCCCCCGGTCCCACAGATACAATGAGCAGCTCTTC.

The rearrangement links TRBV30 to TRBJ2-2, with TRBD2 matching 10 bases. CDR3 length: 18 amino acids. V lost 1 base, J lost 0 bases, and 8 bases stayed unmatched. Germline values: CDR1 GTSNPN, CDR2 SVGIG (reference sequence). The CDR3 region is CAWSGVTAGGPNTGELFF. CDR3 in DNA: TGTGCCTGGAGTGGGGTCACAGCGGGAGGGCCGAACACCGGGGAGCTGTTTTTT.

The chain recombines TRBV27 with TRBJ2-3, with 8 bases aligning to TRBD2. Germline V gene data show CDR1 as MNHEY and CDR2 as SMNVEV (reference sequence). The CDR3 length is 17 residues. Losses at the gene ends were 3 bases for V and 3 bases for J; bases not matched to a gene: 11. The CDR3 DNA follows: TGTGCCAGCAGTTTGCACCGGGCGAGCGGGAGTACAGATACGCAGTATTTT. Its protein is CASSLHRASGSTDTQYF.

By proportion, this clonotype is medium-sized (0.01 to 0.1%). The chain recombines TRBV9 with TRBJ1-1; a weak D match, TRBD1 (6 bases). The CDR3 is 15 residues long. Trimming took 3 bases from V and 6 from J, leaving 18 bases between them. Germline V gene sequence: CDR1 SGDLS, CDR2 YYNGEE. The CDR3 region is CASSEPTDGQPEAFF. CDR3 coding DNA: TGTGCCAGCAGCGAACCTACTGACGGACAGCCTGAAGCTTTCTTT.

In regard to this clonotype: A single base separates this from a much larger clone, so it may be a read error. The CDR3 sequence: CASGRQGADDTQYF. CDR3 in DNA: TGTGCCAGCGGGAGACAGGGGGCTGATGATACGCAGTATTTT. This chain joins TRBV6-5 and TRBJ2-3; 10 bases line up with TRBD1. This CDR3 contains 14 residues. The germline V gene has CDR1 MNHEY and CDR2 SVGAGI. The junction had 8 bases not matched to a gene; V was cut back by 8 bases and J by 6 bases.

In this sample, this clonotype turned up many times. This CDR3 is CASSLKLEGSYEQYF. As DNA, the CDR3 is TGCGCCAGCAGCTTAAAGTTAGAAGGATCCTACGAGCAGTACTTC. This sequence joins TRBV5-1 and TRBJ2-7; D unresolved. CDR1 is SGHRS, CDR2 YFSETQ, per germline. V was clipped by 2 bases and J by 1 base, with 13 bases between them. This CDR3 is built from 15 residues.

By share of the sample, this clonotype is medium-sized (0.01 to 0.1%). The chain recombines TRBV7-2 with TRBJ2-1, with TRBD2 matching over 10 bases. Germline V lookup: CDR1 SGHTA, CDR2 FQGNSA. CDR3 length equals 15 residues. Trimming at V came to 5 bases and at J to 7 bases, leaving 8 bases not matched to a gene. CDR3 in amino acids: CASSPLAGALNEQFF. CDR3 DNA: TGTGCCAGCAGCCCCCTAGCGGGAGCCCTTAATGAGCAGTTCTTC.

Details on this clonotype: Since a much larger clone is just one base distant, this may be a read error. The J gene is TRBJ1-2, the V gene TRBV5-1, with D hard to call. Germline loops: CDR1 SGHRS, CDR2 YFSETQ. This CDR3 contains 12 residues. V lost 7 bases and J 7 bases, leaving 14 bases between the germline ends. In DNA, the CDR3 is TGCGCCAGCGGGAACGGAACCTGTGGCTACACCTTC. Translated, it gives CASGNGTCGYTF.

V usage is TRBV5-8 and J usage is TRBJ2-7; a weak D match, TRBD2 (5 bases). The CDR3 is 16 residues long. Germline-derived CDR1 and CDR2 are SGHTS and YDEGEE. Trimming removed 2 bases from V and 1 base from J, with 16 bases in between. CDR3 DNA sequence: TGTGCCAGCAGCTTTTGGGATAACCGAGGGTCCTACGAGCAGTACTTC. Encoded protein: CASSFWDNRGSYEQYF.

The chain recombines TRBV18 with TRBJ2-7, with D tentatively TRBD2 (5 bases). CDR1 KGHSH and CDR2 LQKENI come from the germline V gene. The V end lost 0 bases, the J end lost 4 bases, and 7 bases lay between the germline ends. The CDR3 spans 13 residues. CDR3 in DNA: TGTGCCAGCTCACCACCCCCGGGATACGAGCAGTACTTC. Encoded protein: CASSPPPGYEQYF.

CDR3 sequence reads: CASSLGDRGLPLHF. The CDR3, as DNA: TGTGCCAGCAGCTTGGGTGACAGGGGTTTACCCCTCCACTTT. The V gene is TRBV5-4, the J gene TRBJ1-6; 8 nucleotides line up with TRBD1. The CDR3 spans 14 residues. With V trimmed by 0 bases and J by 12 bases, 5 bases remained unmatched. Looked up from germline, CDR1 is SGHNT and CDR2 is YYREEE (reference sequence).

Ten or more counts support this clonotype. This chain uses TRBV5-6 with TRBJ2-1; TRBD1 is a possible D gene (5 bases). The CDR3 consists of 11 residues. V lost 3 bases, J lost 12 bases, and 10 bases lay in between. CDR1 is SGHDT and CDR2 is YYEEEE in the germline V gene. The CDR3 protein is CASSSGFRQFF. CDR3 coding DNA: TGTGCCAGCAGCTCAGGGTTTAGGCAGTTCTTC.

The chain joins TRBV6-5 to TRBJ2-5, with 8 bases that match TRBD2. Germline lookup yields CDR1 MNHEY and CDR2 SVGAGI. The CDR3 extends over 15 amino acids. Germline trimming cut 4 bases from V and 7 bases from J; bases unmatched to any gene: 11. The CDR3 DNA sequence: TGTGCCAGCAGTTTGCTCCGGGAGGGCCAGGGGACCCAGTACTTC. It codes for CASSLLREGQGTQYF.

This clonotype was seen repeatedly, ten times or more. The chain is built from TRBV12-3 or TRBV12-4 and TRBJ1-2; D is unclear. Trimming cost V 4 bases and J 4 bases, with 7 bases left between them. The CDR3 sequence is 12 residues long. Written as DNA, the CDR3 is TGTGCCAGCAGTTCGATCGGCTATGGCTACACCTTC. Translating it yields CASSSIGYGYTF.

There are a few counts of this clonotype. The DNA for the CDR3 is TGTGCCAGCAGGGACAGGGTTTTTATTGGAACCGGGGAGCTGTTTTTT. Translating gives CASRDRVFIGTGELFF. The V and J genes are TRBV21-1 and TRBJ2-2; no check of the table's D call, TRBD1, against the DNA was made. TRBV21-1 is a documented pseudogene. The CDR3 consists of 16 residues.

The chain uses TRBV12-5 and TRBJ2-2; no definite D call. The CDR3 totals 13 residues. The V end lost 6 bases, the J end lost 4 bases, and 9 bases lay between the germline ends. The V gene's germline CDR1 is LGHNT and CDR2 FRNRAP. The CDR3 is CASGQISTGELFF. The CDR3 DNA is TGTGCTAGTGGGCAAATTTCCACCGGGGAGCTGTTTTTT.

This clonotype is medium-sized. CDR3 protein: CASSQVDQPNQPQHF. CDR3 bases: TGCGCCAGCAGCCAAGTGGACCAACCAAATCAGCCCCAGCATTTT. The genes are TRBV4-1 and TRBJ1-5; D is unresolved. The CDR3 is made up of 15 amino acids. Trimming took off 1 base at V and 4 bases at J, with 11 bases between the two ends. Germline CDR1 is MGHRA and CDR2 is YSYEKL.

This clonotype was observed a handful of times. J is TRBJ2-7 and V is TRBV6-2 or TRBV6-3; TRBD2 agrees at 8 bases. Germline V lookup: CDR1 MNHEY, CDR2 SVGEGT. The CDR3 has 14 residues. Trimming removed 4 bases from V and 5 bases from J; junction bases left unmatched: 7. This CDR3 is CASSSAGGLNEQYF. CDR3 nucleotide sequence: TGTGCCAGCAGTTCCGCGGGAGGTTTGAACGAGCAGTACTTC.

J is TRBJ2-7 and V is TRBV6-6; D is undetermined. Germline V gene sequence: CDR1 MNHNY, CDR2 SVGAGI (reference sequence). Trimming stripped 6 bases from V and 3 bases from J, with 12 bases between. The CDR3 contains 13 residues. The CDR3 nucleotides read TGTGCCAGCAGCTCTGGAGATCTCTACGAGCAGTACTTC. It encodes CASSSGDLYEQYF.

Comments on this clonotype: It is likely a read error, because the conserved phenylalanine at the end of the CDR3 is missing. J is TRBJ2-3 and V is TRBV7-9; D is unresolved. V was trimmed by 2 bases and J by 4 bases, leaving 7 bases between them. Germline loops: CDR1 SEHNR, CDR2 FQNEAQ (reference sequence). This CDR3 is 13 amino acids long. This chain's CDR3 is CASSLYIADTQYL. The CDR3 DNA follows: TGTGCCAGCAGCTTATACATTGCAGATACGCAGTATCTT.